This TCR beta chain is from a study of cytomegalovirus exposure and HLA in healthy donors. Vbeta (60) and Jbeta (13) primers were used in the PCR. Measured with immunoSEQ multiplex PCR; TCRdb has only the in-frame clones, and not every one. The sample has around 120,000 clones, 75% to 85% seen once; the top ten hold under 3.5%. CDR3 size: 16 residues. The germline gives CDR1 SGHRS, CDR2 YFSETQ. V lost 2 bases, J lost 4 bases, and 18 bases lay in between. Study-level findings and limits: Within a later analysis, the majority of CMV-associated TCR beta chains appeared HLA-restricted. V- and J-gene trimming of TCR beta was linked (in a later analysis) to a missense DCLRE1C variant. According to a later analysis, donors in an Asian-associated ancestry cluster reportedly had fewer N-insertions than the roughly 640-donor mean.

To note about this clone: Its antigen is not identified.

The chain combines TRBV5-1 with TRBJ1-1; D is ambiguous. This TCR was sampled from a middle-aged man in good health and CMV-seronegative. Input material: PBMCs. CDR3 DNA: TGCGCCAGCAGCTTAAGTCAAGGAGGTTCTGGCACTGAAGCTTTCTTT. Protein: CASSLSQGGSGTEAFF.